These 23 T cell receptor beta chains originate from one sample sequenced in a study of blood T cell repertoires in COVID-19. TCRdb's copy holds only in-frame clones and misses some; the assay was immunoSEQ multiplex PCR. The data hold more than 110,000 clones, with about 80% observed a single time. Specimen: peripheral blood. Every receptor here comes from a woman aged 55-69 years with acute or convalescent COVID-19.

The chain joins TRBV9 to TRBJ1-4; 7 bases agree with TRBD1. The CDR3 sequence is 15 residues long. Germline CDR1 and CDR2: SGDLS and YYNGEE. J was trimmed by 4 bases and V by 1 base; bases with no gene match: 4. The CDR3 region has the DNA TGTGCCAGCAGCGTAACAGGGGTTGATAATGAAAAACTGTTTTTT. It translates to CASSVTGVDNEKLFF. Supplemented by reference TRBV9 and TRBJ1-4, the full variable domain reads DSGVTQTPKHLITATGQRVTLRCSPRSGDLSVYWYQQSLDQGLQFLIQYYNGEERAKGNILERFSAQQFPDLHSELNLSSLELGDSALYFCASSVTGVDNEKLFFGSGTQLSVL.

V usage is TRBV9 and J usage is TRBJ2-3; 11 bases line up with TRBD2. This CDR3 contains 18 residues. Unmatched junction bases numbered 8, after V lost 0 bases and J lost 2 bases. CDR1 and CDR2 (germline): SGDLS, YYNGEE. The CDR3 sequence is CASSVAIPGLAATDTQYF. CDR3 bases: TGTGCCAGCAGCGTAGCCATTCCGGGACTAGCGGCCACAGATACGCAGTATTTT.

The chain carries TRBV7-9 and TRBJ1-1; D possibly corresponds to TRBD1 (6 bases). V was clipped by 5 bases and J by 7 bases, with 17 bases between them. CDR3 length equals 14 residues. Germline loops: CDR1 SEHNR, CDR2 FQNEAQ (reference sequence). The DNA of the CDR3 is TGTGCCAGCAGCCGCCGGGACACCAGGGATGAAGCTTTCTTT. It codes for CASSRRDTRDEAFF.

The chain links TRBV6-2 or TRBV6-3 to TRBJ2-2; 9 bases align to TRBD2. The ends lost 0 bases at V and 0 bases at J; junction bases unmatched: 5. Per the germline V gene, CDR1 is MNHEY and CDR2 is SVGEGT. This CDR3 has 18 amino acids. CDR3 nucleotides: TGTGCCAGCAGTTACTCTCGGACTAGCGCCGCGAACACCGGGGAGCTGTTTTTT. It translates to CASSYSRTSAANTGELFF.

This rearrangement joins TRBV14 to TRBJ1-2, with 8 bases matching TRBD1. The trim removed 0 bases at V and 4 bases at J, leaving 4 bases unmatched. Germline V gene sequence: CDR1 SGHDN, CDR2 FVKESK. The CDR3 sequence is 15 residues long. The CDR3 sequence is CASSQDWTGLYGYTF. CDR3 DNA: TGTGCCAGCAGCCAAGACTGGACAGGGCTCTATGGCTACACCTTC.

The chain links TRBV20-1 to TRBJ1-1, with D possibly TRBD1 on 5 matching bases. CDR1 DFQATT and CDR2 SNEGSKA come from the germline V gene (reference sequence). The V and J ends lost 3 bases and 4 bases respectively, with 15 bases between them. This CDR3 region has 14 residues. CDR3 protein: CSASVAGHGTEAFF. The CDR3 DNA is TGCAGTGCTAGTGTTGCGGGGCACGGCACTGAAGCTTTCTTT.

The V gene is TRBV18, the J gene TRBJ1-1; the D gene is possibly TRBD1 (6 bases). This CDR3 is 16 amino acids long. V dropped 6 bases and J dropped 0 bases, with 17 bases sitting between them. The germline gives CDR1 KGHSH, CDR2 LQKENI. The CDR3 here is CASSPSGGHMNTEAFF. The CDR3, as DNA: TGTGCCAGCTCCCCGTCCGGGGGGCACATGAACACTGAAGCTTTCTTT.

The gene calls are TRBV13 and TRBJ2-7; 8 bases align to TRBD2. V lost 11 bases, J lost 3 bases, and 9 bases stayed unmatched. The CDR3 runs 13 residues. Germline V gives CDR1 PRHDT, CDR2 FYEKMQ (reference sequence). The CDR3 region is CAVGQREFYEQYF. CDR3 coding DNA: TGTGCCGTTGGCCAGCGGGAGTTCTACGAGCAGTACTTC. Full variable domain (outside the CDR3, taken from reference TRBV13 and TRBJ2-7): AAGVIQSPRHLIKEKRETATLKCYPIPRHDTVYWYQQGPGQDPQFLISFYEKMQSDKGSIPDRFSAQQFSDYHSELNMSSLELGDSALYFCAVGQREFYEQYFGPGTRLTVT.

The V call is TRBV27, the J call TRBJ2-5, with D maybe TRBD2 (5 bases). V gave up 0 bases and J gave up 4 bases, with 15 bases separating them. This CDR3 is 16 amino acids long. CDR1 and CDR2 (germline): MNHEY, SMNVEV (reference sequence). The CDR3 reads CASSLSPGTGVETQYF. DNA of the CDR3: TGTGCCAGCAGTTTATCCCCGGGAACGGGTGTAGAGACCCAGTACTTC.

The chain recombines TRBV5-4 with TRBJ1-6; 8 nucleotides match TRBD1. This CDR3 comprises 16 residues. Unmatched junction bases numbered 7, after V lost 0 bases and J lost 8 bases. The germline V gene has CDR1 SGHNT and CDR2 YYREEE (reference sequence). The CDR3 here is CASSLGDRGTHSPLHF. Here the CDR3 DNA reads TGTGCCAGCAGCTTGGGAGACAGGGGCACGCATTCACCCCTCCACTTT. Full variable domain (missing parts from reference TRBV5-4 and TRBJ1-6): ETGVTQSPTHLIKTRGQQVTLRCSSQSGHNTVSWYQQALGQGPQFIFQYYREEENGRGNFPPRFSGLQFPNYSSELNVNALELDDSALYLCASSLGDRGTHSPLHFGNGTRLTVT.

This clone was detected once. The chain uses TRBV3-1 (or the pseudogene TRBV3-2) and TRBJ2-5, with 12 bases that match TRBD2. Germline V gives CDR1 LGHDT, CDR2 YNNKEL (reference sequence). The CDR3 is 15 residues long. V lost 4 bases, J lost 5 bases, and 5 bases stayed unmatched. The CDR3 protein is CASSPRTSGIETQYF. CDR3 nucleotide sequence: TGTGCCAGCAGCCCTCGGACTAGCGGGATTGAGACCCAGTACTTC.

This clone was counted a few times. V and J are TRBV11-3 and TRBJ2-2; D remains unclear. The CDR3 sequence is 12 residues long. Trimming left V 5 bases short and J 6 bases short, with 7 bases between. The germline V gene encodes CDR1 SGHNT and CDR2 YENEEA. CDR3 residues: CASSPRAGELFF. The CDR3 DNA is TGTGCCAGCAGCCCCCGCGCCGGGGAGCTGTTTTTT.

This chain connects TRBV7-6 to TRBJ1-6; a weak D match, TRBD1 (6 bases). V was clipped by 5 bases and J by 8 bases, with 16 bases between them. The CDR3 consists of 15 residues. In germline, CDR1 is SGHVS, CDR2 FNYEAQ. This CDR3 is CASSARQAEDSPLHF. DNA for the CDR3: TGTGCCAGCAGCGCAAGACAGGCGGAGGATTCACCCCTCCACTTT.

This chain uses TRBV4-3 with TRBJ2-7, with 11 bases identical to TRBD2. The CDR3 has 15 residues. Germline CDR1 and CDR2: LGHNA and YSLEER. V lost 5 bases, J lost 0 bases, and 3 bases stayed unmatched. In DNA form, the CDR3 reads TGCGCCAGCAGCAAAGGACTAGCGGGCTCCTACGAGCAGTACTTC. It is translated as CASSKGLAGSYEQYF.

This chain links TRBV11-1 with TRBJ2-7; TRBD2 matches 7 bases. The germline V gene encodes CDR1 SGHAT and CDR2 FQDESV (reference sequence). The trim removed 5 bases at V and 1 base at J, leaving 5 bases unmatched. The CDR3 is 14 residues long. The CDR3 DNA reads TGTGCCAGCAGCCAGGACGGGAGGTCCTACGAGCAGTACTTC. Amino acid sequence: CASSQDGRSYEQYF.

This clone was counted a single time. This chain links TRBV5-1 with TRBJ2-2; 7 nucleotides agree with TRBD1. The CDR3 totals 15 residues. Germline V CDR1 and CDR2: SGHRS, YFSETQ. Trimming cost V 4 bases and J 5 bases; bases outside gene matches: 8. The CDR3 loop is CASSPGTAETGELFF. The CDR3 bases are TGCGCCAGCAGCCCCGGGACAGCGGAGACCGGGGAGCTGTTTTTT.

On this clone: The sample carries other DNA sequences with the same CDR3. V usage is TRBV19 and J usage is TRBJ2-7; TRBD1 agrees at 7 bases. The junction had 1 base not matched to a gene; V was cut back by 2 bases and J by 3 bases. The CDR3 totals 13 residues. Germline loops: CDR1 LNHDA, CDR2 SQIVND (reference sequence). CDR3 sequence: CASSIRQGYEQYF. The CDR3 nucleotides are TGTGCCAGTAGTATAAGACAGGGCTACGAGCAGTACTTC. Full variable domain (rest looked up from reference TRBV19 and TRBJ2-7): DGGITQSPKYLFRKEGQNVTLSCEQNLNHDAMYWYRQDPGQGLRLIYYSQIVNDFQKGDIAEGYSVSREKKESFPLTVTSAQKNPTAFYLCASSIRQGYEQYFGPGTRLTVT.

The chain employs TRBV30 and TRBJ1-1; no clear D gene. CDR3 length equals 12 residues. From germline, CDR1 is GTSNPN and CDR2 SVGIG (reference sequence). V was pared by 1 base and J by 3 bases, with 6 bases between. Written as DNA, the CDR3 is TGTGCCTGGAGTGGGCAGGACACTGAAGCTTTCTTT. Translated, it gives CAWSGQDTEAFF. The full variable domain, its missing parts supplied by reference TRBV30 and TRBJ1-1, is SQTIHQWPATLVQPVGSPLSLECTVEGTSNPNLYWYRQAAGRGLQLLFYSVGIGQISSEVPQNLSASRPQDRQFILSSKKLLLSDSGFYLCAWSGQDTEAFFGQGTRLTVV.

J is TRBJ2-7 and V is TRBV7-9; D not resolved. The CDR3 has 12 residues. V was shortened by 1 base and J by 5 bases, with 6 bases between the two germline ends. Germline V lookup: CDR1 SEHNR, CDR2 FQNEAQ (reference sequence). The CDR3 region has the DNA TGTGCCAGCAGCTTAGTGGCAGACGAGCAGTACTTC. Protein sequence: CASSLVADEQYF.

The chain has TRBV7-3 and TRBJ2-2, with TRBD2 identical over 8 bases. The CDR3 consists of 14 residues. Germline V CDR1 and CDR2: SGHTA, FQGTGA. Trimming removed 4 bases from V and 6 bases from J; junction bases left unmatched: 4. CDR3 in DNA: TGTGCCAGCAGCTCCGGACTAGCCCCCGGGGAGCTGTTTTTT. Translated, it gives CASSSGLAPGELFF.

The chain recombines TRBV24-1 with TRBJ2-1; TRBD2 matches at 11 bases. Looked up from germline, CDR1 is KGHDR and CDR2 is SFDVKD. Trimming took 4 bases from V and 8 from J; bases not matched to a gene: 9. The CDR3 covers 16 residues. DNA of the CDR3: TGTGCCACCAGTGACCCGGGACTAGCGGCTTCGGATGAGCAGTTCTTC. Translation: CATSDPGLAASDEQFF.

V gene TRBV29-1 combines with J gene TRBJ1-2; TRBD1 aligns across 8 bases. Germline CDR1 and CDR2: SQVTM and ANQGSEA. This CDR3 region has 18 residues. With V trimmed by 0 bases and J by 0 bases, 12 bases remained unmatched. The CDR3 reads CSVEDRTSQGGANYGYTF. The CDR3 nucleotides read TGCAGCGTTGAAGATCGAACCTCACAGGGGGGAGCTAACTATGGCTACACCTTC. Full variable domain (rest looked up from reference TRBV29-1 and TRBJ1-2): SAVISQKPSRDICQRGTSLTIQCQVDSQVTMMFWYRQQPGQSLTLIATANQGSEATYESGFVIDKFPISRPNLTFSTLTVSNMSPEDSSIYLCSVEDRTSQGGANYGYTFGSGTRLTVV.

Written as DNA, the CDR3 is TGTGCCAGTAGTATGGGGACAGGGGTTCCAGCTAGCACAGATACGCAGTATTTT. Encoded protein: CASSMGTGVPASTDTQYF. The genes are TRBV19 and TRBJ2-3, with 10 nucleotides matching TRBD1. The CDR3 is made up of 18 amino acids. V lost 3 bases, J lost 0 bases, and 9 bases stayed unmatched. CDR1 and CDR2 from the germline V gene are LNHDA and SQIVND (reference sequence). The whole variable domain, remainder taken from reference TRBV19 and TRBJ2-3, is DGGITQSPKYLFRKEGQNVTLSCEQNLNHDAMYWYRQDPGQGLRLIYYSQIVNDFQKGDIAEGYSVSREKKESFPLTVTSAQKNPTAFYLCASSMGTGVPASTDTQYFGPGTRLTVL.